Shown below are 12 T cell receptor beta chains from a single sample sequenced in a study of blood T cell repertoires in COVID-19. TCRdb's copy holds only in-frame clones and misses some; the assay was immunoSEQ multiplex PCR. The data contain about 250,000 clones, just under 85% of them singletons. Source material: peripheral blood. Source of these receptors: an older man with acute or convalescent COVID-19.

This clone has only a few counts. The V call is TRBV30, the J call TRBJ1-6, with 8 bases aligning to TRBD1. From germline, CDR1 is GTSNPN and CDR2 SVGIG (reference sequence). CDR3 size: 14 residues. V shed 4 bases, J shed 12 bases, and the junction held 11 bases outside the gene matches. As DNA, the CDR3 is TGTGCCTGGACAAGGGGCAGGGGGCGAGGACCCCTCCACTTT. This gives the protein CAWTRGRGRGPLHF.

This chain uses TRBV12-5 with TRBJ2-2; the D is unclear. The CDR3 covers 16 residues. Trimming pared 6 bases from V and 0 bases from J, leaving 14 bases between. Germline CDR1 is LGHNT and CDR2 is FRNRAP. The CDR3 DNA reads TGTGCTAGTGGCCCGTCAAGGAGACCGAACACCGGGGAGCTGTTTTTT. It encodes CASGPSRRPNTGELFF.

J is TRBJ2-3 and V is TRBV7-3; D is uncertain. Germline CDR1 SGHTA, CDR2 FQGTGA. The germline V and J ends were trimmed by 2 bases and 1 base, with 10 bases remaining between them. This CDR3 is built from 15 residues. CDR3 sequence: CASSLVPQGTDTQYF. In DNA form, the CDR3 reads TGTGCCAGCAGCTTAGTGCCTCAGGGCACAGATACGCAGTATTTT. Drawing the rest from reference TRBV7-3 and TRBJ2-3, the complete variable domain is GAGVSQTPSNKVTEKGKYVELRCDPISGHTALYWYRQSLGQGPEFLIYFQGTGAADDSGLPNDRFFAVRPEGSVSTLKIQRTERGDSAVYLCASSLVPQGTDTQYFGPGTRLTVL.

This clone was observed a single time. The chain carries TRBV6-1 and TRBJ1-3; TRBD1 might be the D (5 bases). Germline-derived CDR1 and CDR2 are MNHNS and SASEGT. CDR3 length: 14 residues. V was trimmed by 3 bases and J by 4 bases, leaving 10 bases between them. In nucleotides, the CDR3 is TGTGCCAGCAGTGAGGGGGGTCTCGGAAACACCATATATTTT. Translated, it gives CASSEGGLGNTIYF.

In its sample, this clone was seen once. The chain joins TRBV5-1 to TRBJ2-7; 8 positions agree with TRBD2. The trim removed 4 bases at V and 3 bases at J, leaving 9 bases unmatched. This CDR3 has 15 residues. Germline-derived CDR1 and CDR2 are SGHRS and YFSETQ. CDR3 region: CASSTTGGLFYEQYF. Written as DNA, the CDR3 is TGCGCCAGCAGCACCACGGGGGGGCTCTTCTACGAGCAGTACTTC.

This clone showed up just a few times. The gene calls are TRBV29-1 and TRBJ1-1; the D is unclear. The CDR3 runs to 14 residues. The germline CDR1 and CDR2 sequences are SQVTM and ANQGSEA. Trimming left V 0 bases short and J 1 base short, with 9 bases between. CDR3 in DNA: TGCAGCGTTGAAGACACAGTCCCGAACACTGAAGCTTTCTTT. This codes for CSVEDTVPNTEAFF.

A single count supports this clone. V and J are TRBV6-5 and TRBJ1-6; D perhaps matches TRBD1 (6 bases). Germline lookup yields CDR1 MNHEY and CDR2 SVGAGI. CDR3 length: 15 residues. Trimming pared 2 bases from V and 7 bases from J, leaving 12 bases between. CDR3 in DNA: TGTGCCAGCAGTTACAACAGGGACCCAAATTCACCCCTCCACTTT. Translated, it gives CASSYNRDPNSPLHF.

The rearrangement links TRBV4-2 to TRBJ1-6; D might be TRBD1 (5 bases). Trimming took 0 bases from V and 8 from J, leaving 11 bases between them. The germline V gene encodes CDR1 LGHNA and CDR2 YNFKEQ. This CDR3 has 15 amino acids. DNA of the CDR3: TGTGCCAGCAGCCAAGAGGGGACGGGAGATTCACCCCTCCACTTT. Its translation is CASSQEGTGDSPLHF.

This clone was picked up one time. The chain is built from TRBV18 and TRBJ1-6; TRBD1 agrees at 10 bases. There are 14 residues in the CDR3. Losses at the gene ends were 6 bases for V and 10 bases for J; bases not matched to a gene: 6. Germline values: CDR1 KGHSH, CDR2 LQKENI. CDR3 amino acids: CASSPGTGESPLHF. The DNA for the CDR3 is TGTGCCAGCTCGCCCGGGACAGGGGAATCACCCCTCCACTTT.

The chain links TRBV10-2 to TRBJ1-4; 7 bases match TRBD1. This CDR3 region has 13 residues. Germline-derived CDR1 and CDR2 are WSHSY and SAAADI. After removal of 6 bases from V and 8 bases from J, the junction contained 6 bases not matched to a gene. CDR3 DNA: TGCGCCAGCAGGTTCCCAGGGGGGGAAAAACTGTTTTTT. Protein sequence: CASRFPGGEKLFF.

The genes are TRBV18 and TRBJ2-7; TRBD1 agrees at 10 bases. In germline, CDR1 is KGHSH, CDR2 LQKENI. V lost 3 bases to trimming and J lost 5 bases; unmatched junction nucleotides: 10. CDR3 size: 16 residues. In nucleotides, the CDR3 is TGTGCCAGCTCACCGCGTGGGACAGGGGTTGGGAACGAGCAGTACTTC. It is translated as CASSPRGTGVGNEQYF.

V gene TRBV28 combines with J gene TRBJ1-2, with 8 bases lining up with TRBD1. The germline V gene has CDR1 MDHEN and CDR2 SYDVKM. The CDR3 sequence is 16 residues long. The V and J ends lost 2 bases and 6 bases, in that order; junction bases with no gene match: 11. CDR3: CASSLPHGQGRNGYTF. DNA of the CDR3: TGTGCCAGCAGTTTACCCCATGGACAGGGCAGGAATGGCTACACCTTC.